Each of the 10 T cell receptor beta chains below was sequenced from the same sample in a study of CD4+ T cells in melanoma. The table came from immunoSEQ multiplex PCR; TCRdb's copy has only in-frame clones and leaves some out. The sample records roughly 150,000 clones, 85% to 95% being singletons. These receptors were taken from a human donor with melanoma.

The chain employs TRBV19 and TRBJ2-2, with 8 bases fitting TRBD2. This CDR3 comprises 14 residues. CDR1 LNHDA and CDR2 SQIVND come from the germline V gene (reference sequence). Trimming at V came to 7 bases and at J to 7 bases, leaving 8 bases not matched to a gene. As DNA, the CDR3 is TGTGCCAGTACCCCCGCGGGGGGCCACGGGGAGCTGTTTTTT. Protein product: CASTPAGGHGELFF.

The rearrangement links TRBV18 to TRBJ1-6; D unresolved. Germline CDR1 KGHSH, CDR2 LQKENI. V was trimmed by 3 bases and J by 5 bases, leaving 5 bases between them. The CDR3 spans 13 residues. The CDR3 DNA is TGTGCCAGCTCACCGACCGATAATTCACCCCTCCACTTT. Translation gives CASSPTDNSPLHF.

The genes are TRBV6-5 and TRBJ2-1, with D tentatively TRBD2 (5 bases). The CDR3 is 15 amino acids. V shed 2 bases and J shed 0 bases, with 8 bases lying between them. Germline CDR1 is MNHEY and CDR2 is SVGAGI. CDR3 amino acids: CASSYGSSSYNEQFF. In DNA, the CDR3 is TGTGCCAGCAGTTACGGGAGTAGCTCCTACAATGAGCAGTTCTTC.

V and J are TRBV11-2 and TRBJ2-3; no reliable D call. Trimming pared 5 bases from V and 2 bases from J, leaving 8 bases between. The germline CDR1 and CDR2 sequences are SGHAT and FQNNGV. The CDR3 is 13 amino acids. The CDR3 DNA reads as TGTGCCAGCAGCGAGCAAGCCACAGATACGCAGTATTTT. As protein: CASSEQATDTQYF.

V usage is TRBV5-1 and J usage is TRBJ1-2; TRBD1 matches 7 bases. In germline, CDR1 is SGHRS, CDR2 YFSETQ. J was trimmed by 4 bases and V by 1 base; bases with no gene match: 7. There are 15 residues in the CDR3. The CDR3 DNA follows: TGCGCCAGCAGCTTGTGGGTACAGGGGACCTATGGCTACACCTTC. Its translation: CASSLWVQGTYGYTF.

This sequence joins TRBV6-5 and TRBJ1-1; 7 bases line up with TRBD1. This CDR3 comprises 13 residues. Per germline, CDR1 MNHEY and CDR2 SVGAGI. With 10 bases clipped from V and 3 bases from J, the junction kept 8 bases outside the gene matches. The CDR3 region has the DNA TGTGCCACCAATCCCAGGGGGGACACTGAAGCTTTCTTT. Translating gives CATNPRGDTEAFF.

This chain connects TRBV27 to TRBJ1-1; D is ambiguous. V shed 5 bases and J shed 6 bases, with 13 bases lying between them. This CDR3 contains 13 residues. Germline V lookup: CDR1 MNHEY, CDR2 SMNVEV (reference sequence). In DNA form, the CDR3 reads TGTGCCAGCAGTGCCGCGAGGGATTCTGAAGCTTTCTTT. Amino acids: CASSAARDSEAFF.

V usage is TRBV7-9 and J usage is TRBJ2-7, with D possibly being TRBD1 or TRBD2 (5 bases each). CDR3 length: 14 residues. Germline CDR1 and CDR2: SEHNR and FQNEAQ (reference sequence). Trimming removed 5 bases from V and 6 bases from J, with 17 bases in between. The CDR3 here is CASSPAGGWPEQYF. Written as DNA, the CDR3 is TGTGCCAGCAGCCCAGCTGGGGGTTGGCCCGAGCAGTACTTC.

V is TRBV2 and J is TRBJ2-5; the match to TRBD1 covers 11 bases. The CDR3 runs 15 residues. Looked up from germline, CDR1 is SNHLY and CDR2 is FYNNEI. V was clipped by 6 bases and J by 5 bases; unmatched bases: 8. This chain's CDR3 is CASSQDRGQGETQYF. CDR3 coding DNA: TGTGCCAGCAGCCAGGACAGGGGGCAAGGCGAGACCCAGTACTTC.

The CDR3 reads CASSKEEGGADSPLHF. The CDR3 DNA reads TGTGCCAGCAGCAAAGAGGAGGGGGGGGCTGATTCACCCCTCCACTTT. V is TRBV21-1 and J is TRBJ1-6. TRBV21-1 represents a pseudogene. The CDR3 consists of 16 residues.